This is a list of T cell receptor beta chains from one sample in a study of shared clonotypes between healthy human individuals. Generated by immunoSEQ multiplex PCR, the TCRdb table keeps only in-frame clones and is missing some. The sample has under 1 million clones, 90% to 98% seen once. Material: naive CD8+ T cells sorted from blood. Source of these receptors: a man aged 25-45 years in good health. The CDR3 runs from the conserved cysteine through the conserved F or W. A D gene is named only where the DNA matches it firmly. Only some rows state a clone size, as once, few, many or a class for expanded clones.

j_gene,d_gene,v_gene,abundance,CDR3aa,CDR3nt
TRBJ2-1,-,TRBV27,-,CASSFGYNEQFF,TGTGCCAGCAGTTTCGGTTACAATGAGCAGTTCTTC
TRBJ2-2,TRBD2,TRBV14,-,CASSQGEREGAHDTGELFF,TGTGCCAGCAGCCAAGGCGAGCGGGAGGGTGCACATGACACCGGGGAGCTGTTTTTT
TRBJ2-7,TRBD1,TRBV11-3,-,CASSLSTGGYEQYF,TGTGCCAGCAGCTTATCGACAGGGGGGTACGAGCAGTACTTC
TRBJ2-5,-,TRBV30,-,CAWTGTPQETQYF,TGTGCCTGGACCGGGACGCCCCAAGAGACCCAGTACTTC
TRBJ2-5,-,TRBV2,-,CASSEVTVRIYQETQYF,TGTGCCAGCAGTGAAGTCACGGTCAGAATTTACCAAGAGACCCAGTACTTC
TRBJ2-1,-,TRBV5-1,-,CASSTPGQYNEQFF,TGCGCCAGCAGCACACCGGGACAATACAATGAGCAGTTCTTC
TRBJ2-2,TRBD1,TRBV7-9,-,CASSLYLPGQGNTGELFF,TGTGCCAGCAGCTTGTACCTGCCAGGACAGGGGAACACCGGGGAGCTGTTTTTT
TRBJ2-7,TRBD2,TRBV29-1,-,CSVESGSSYEQYF,TGCAGCGTTGAAAGCGGGAGCTCCTACGAGCAGTACTTC
TRBJ2-5,-,TRBV7-9,-,CASSSPIRETQYF,TGTGCCAGCAGCTCGCCTATCAGAGAGACCCAGTACTTC
TRBJ2-1,-,TRBV7-9,-,CASSLIRDYNEQFF,TGTGCCAGCAGCTTAATTAGGGACTACAATGAGCAGTTCTTC
TRBJ2-1,TRBD2,TRBV28,few,CASSYPGNEAGTSYNEQFF,TGTGCCAGCAGTTACCCGGGAAATGAAGCGGGAACCTCCTACAATGAGCAGTTCTTC
TRBJ2-4,TRBD1,TRBV30,-,CAWGTGVAKNIQYF,TGTGCCTGGGGCACAGGGGTTGCCAAAAACATTCAGTACTTC
TRBJ1-1,-,TRBV5-1,-,CASSLAVGNTEAFF,TGCGCCAGCAGCTTGGCCGTTGGGAACACTGAAGCTTTCTTT
TRBJ1-5,-,TRBV20-1,-,CSARGNQPQHF,TGCAGTGCTAGGGGGAATCAGCCCCAGCATTTT
TRBJ1-5,-,TRBV7-8,-,CASSLYGEAGEDQPQHF,TGTGCCAGCAGCTTATACGGTGAGGCAGGGGAAGATCAGCCCCAGCATTTT
TRBJ2-3,TRBD1,TRBV7-2,-,CASSWIPGQGDTQYF,TGTGCCAGCAGCTGGATCCCGGGACAGGGGGATACGCAGTATTTT
TRBJ2-1,TRBD2,TRBV2,-,CARTLGLAGDRNEQFF,TGTGCCAGGACTCTGGGACTAGCGGGAGATAGGAATGAGCAGTTCTTC
TRBJ2-7,-,TRBV27,-,CASSLSLGGYEQYF,TGTGCCAGCAGTTTAAGTCTGGGCGGCTACGAGCAGTACTTC
TRBJ1-4,-,TRBV19,-,CASSILDKVEKLFF,TGTGCCAGTAGTATATTGGACAAAGTCGAAAAACTGTTTTTT
TRBJ2-7,-,TRBV14,-,CASSQAWQDHSYEQYF,TGTGCCAGCAGCCAAGCCTGGCAGGACCACTCCTACGAGCAGTACTTC
TRBJ2-1,TRBD1,TRBV6-5,-,CASSRTGGWDEQFF,TGTGCCAGCAGTCGGACAGGGGGCTGGGATGAGCAGTTCTTC
TRBJ2-1,TRBD2,TRBV7-8,-,CASSLLAGAYNEQFF,TGTGCCAGCAGCCTACTAGCGGGAGCCTACAATGAGCAGTTCTTC
TRBJ2-2,TRBD1,TRBV7-9,-,CASSALQGTNTGELFF,TGTGCCAGCAGCGCCCTACAGGGGACGAACACCGGGGAGCTGTTTTTT
TRBJ1-2,TRBD1,TRBV11-2,-,CASSLAGGDYGYTF,TGTGCCAGCAGCTTGGCAGGGGGCGACTATGGCTACACCTTC
TRBJ1-2,-,TRBV5-5,-,CASSFSTPTNYGYTF,TGTGCCAGCAGCTTTAGTACGCCGACGAACTATGGCTACACCTTC
TRBJ2-7,-,TRBV7-9,-,CASSLDSGIGDPYEQYF,TGTGCCAGCAGCTTAGATTCAGGAATCGGGGATCCCTACGAGCAGTACTTC
TRBJ2-1,TRBD2,TRBV27,-,CASSWWAGAVNEQFF,TGTGCCAGCAGTTGGTGGGCGGGAGCGGTAAATGAGCAGTTCTTC
TRBJ2-1,-,TRBV6-5,-,CASSSWSENEQFF,TGTGCCAGCAGCTCCTGGTCCGAGAATGAGCAGTTCTTC
TRBJ1-5,TRBD1,TRBV7-2,-,CASSLGDSSSQPQHF,TGTGCCAGCAGCTTAGGGGACAGTTCCTCCCAGCCCCAGCATTTT
TRBJ2-1,TRBD2,TRBV9,-,CAIPGGWEQFF,TGTGCCATCCCGGGGGGATGGGAGCAGTTCTTC
TRBJ1-5,-,TRBV4-3,once,CASSQDRTGNQPQHF,TGCGCCAGCAGCCAAGATCGGACAGGCAATCAGCCCCAGCATTTT
TRBJ2-7,TRBD1,TRBV4-1,once,CASSQGTDTPYEQYF,TGCGCCAGCAGCCAGGGGACAGACACGCCCTACGAGCAGTACTTC
TRBJ2-2,-,TRBV7-9,-,CASSPRTYPNTGELFF,TGTGCCAGCAGCCCACGGACTTACCCGAACACCGGGGAGCTGTTTTTT
TRBJ2-5,TRBD1,TRBV14,-,CASRGQGFVETQYF,TGTGCCAGCAGAGGACAGGGCTTCGTAGAGACCCAGTACTTC
TRBJ2-2,-,TRBV11-2,once,CASSFTAAGGELFF,TGTGCCAGCAGCTTTACAGCAGCCGGGGGGGAGCTGTTTTTT
TRBJ2-2,-,TRBV7-9,-,CASSSGRDTGELFF,TGTGCCAGCAGCTCGGGACGGGACACCGGGGAGCTGTTTTTT
TRBJ2-2,TRBD1,TRBV9,-,CASSQSEGAPNTGELFF,TGTGCCAGCAGCCAATCCGAGGGGGCACCGAACACCGGGGAGCTGTTTTTT
TRBJ2-2,-,TRBV7-3,-,CASSSQGANTGELFF,TGTGCCAGCAGCTCCCAAGGGGCGAACACCGGGGAGCTGTTTTTT
TRBJ2-2,-,TRBV14,-,CASSQDNLRYNTGELFF,TGTGCCAGCAGCCAAGACAATCTGAGGTACAACACCGGGGAGCTGTTTTTT
TRBJ1-1,-,TRBV19,-,CASSSYSGGSEAFF,TGTGCCAGTAGTTCCTACTCCGGGGGATCTGAAGCTTTCTTT
TRBJ2-1,TRBD2,TRBV6-5,-,CASSLLAGGDNEQFF,TGTGCCAGCAGTTTACTAGCGGGAGGGGACAATGAGCAGTTCTTC
TRBJ2-7,TRBD1,TRBV11-2,few,CASSADRGFNEQYF,TGTGCCAGCAGCGCGGACAGGGGTTTCAACGAGCAGTACTTC
TRBJ2-3,TRBD2,TRBV27,-,CASSLRGRVTDTQYF,TGTGCCAGCAGTTTGCGTGGGAGGGTCACAGATACGCAGTATTTT
TRBJ2-1,-,TRBV6-5,-,CASSQDSSSYNEQFF,TGTGCCAGCAGTCAAGACAGTAGCTCCTACAATGAGCAGTTCTTC
TRBJ1-2,-,TRBV25-1,-,CASSEAGSNGYTF,TGTGCCAGCAGTGAAGCAGGGTCAAATGGCTACACCTTC
TRBJ2-7,TRBD2,TRBV7-2,-,CASSSRTSGTDEQYF,TGTGCCAGCAGCTCGAGGACTAGCGGGACGGACGAGCAGTACTTC
TRBJ2-7,TRBD1,TRBV5-5,-,CASSQEGAYEQYF,TGTGCCAGCAGCCAAGAGGGGGCATACGAGCAGTACTTC
TRBJ1-2,-,TRBV9,-,CASSSGVYGYTF,TGTGCCAGCAGCTCCGGGGTCTATGGCTACACCTTC
TRBJ2-7,-,TRBV5-5,-,CASSLNTYEQYF,TGTGCCAGCAGCCTCAACACCTACGAGCAGTACTTC
TRBJ2-5,-,TRBV4-3,-,CASSQDRVFGGETQYF,TGCGCCAGCAGCCAAGATCGGGTGTTTGGAGGGGAGACCCAGTACTTC
TRBJ2-1,TRBD1,TRBV29-1,-,CSANRDRGGNEQFF,TGCAGCGCTAACCGGGACAGGGGAGGCAATGAGCAGTTCTTC
TRBJ2-2,-,TRBV6-5,-,CASRIQGGDTGELFF,TGTGCCAGCAGAATCCAGGGAGGTGACACCGGGGAGCTGTTTTTT
TRBJ1-5,-,TRBV6-5,-,CASSYGPSNQPQHF,TGTGCCAGCAGCTACGGGCCGAGCAATCAGCCCCAGCATTTT
TRBJ2-7,TRBD1,TRBV5-1,-,CASSPGTGLNEQYF,TGCGCCAGCAGCCCCGGGACAGGGCTAAACGAGCAGTACTTC
TRBJ1-1,-,TRBV7-9,-,CASSSDSGLPLEAFF,TGTGCCAGCAGCTCGGACTCCGGGCTGCCACTTGAAGCTTTCTTT